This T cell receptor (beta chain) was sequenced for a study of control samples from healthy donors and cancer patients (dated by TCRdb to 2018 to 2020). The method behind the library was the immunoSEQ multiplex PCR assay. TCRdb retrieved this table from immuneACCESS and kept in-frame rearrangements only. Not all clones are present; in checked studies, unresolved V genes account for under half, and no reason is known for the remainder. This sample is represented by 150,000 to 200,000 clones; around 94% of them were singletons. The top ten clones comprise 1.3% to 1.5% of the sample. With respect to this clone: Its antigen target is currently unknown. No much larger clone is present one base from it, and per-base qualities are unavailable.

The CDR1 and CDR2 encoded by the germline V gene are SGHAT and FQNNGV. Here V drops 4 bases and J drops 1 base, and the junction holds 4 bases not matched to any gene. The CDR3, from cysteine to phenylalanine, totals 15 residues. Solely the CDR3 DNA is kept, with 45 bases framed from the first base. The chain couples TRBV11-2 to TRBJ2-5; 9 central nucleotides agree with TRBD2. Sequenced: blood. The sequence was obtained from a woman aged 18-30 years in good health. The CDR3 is CASSSLAGVQETQYF. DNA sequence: TGTGCCAGCAGCTCTTTAGCGGGGGTCCAAGAGACCCAGTACTTC. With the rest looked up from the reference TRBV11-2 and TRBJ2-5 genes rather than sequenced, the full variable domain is EAGVAQSPRYKIIEKRQSVAFWCNPISGHATLYWYQQILGQGPKLLIQFQNNGVVDDSQLPKDRFSAERLKGVDSTLKIQPAKLEDSAVYLCASSSLAGVQETQYFGPGTRLLVL.